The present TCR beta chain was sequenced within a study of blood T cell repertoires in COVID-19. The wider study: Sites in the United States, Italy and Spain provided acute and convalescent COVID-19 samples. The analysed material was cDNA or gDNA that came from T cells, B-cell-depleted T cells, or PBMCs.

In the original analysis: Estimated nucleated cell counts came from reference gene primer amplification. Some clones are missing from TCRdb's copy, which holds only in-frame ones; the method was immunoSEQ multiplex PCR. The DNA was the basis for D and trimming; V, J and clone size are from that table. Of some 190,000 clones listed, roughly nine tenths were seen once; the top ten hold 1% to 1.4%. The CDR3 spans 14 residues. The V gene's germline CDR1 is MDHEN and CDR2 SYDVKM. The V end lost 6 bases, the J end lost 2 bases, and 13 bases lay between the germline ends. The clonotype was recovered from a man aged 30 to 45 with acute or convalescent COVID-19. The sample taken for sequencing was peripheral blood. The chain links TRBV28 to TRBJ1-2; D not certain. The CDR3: CASRAMTPNYGYTF. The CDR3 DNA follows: TGTGCCAGCAGGGCCATGACACCGAACTATGGCTACACCTTC.